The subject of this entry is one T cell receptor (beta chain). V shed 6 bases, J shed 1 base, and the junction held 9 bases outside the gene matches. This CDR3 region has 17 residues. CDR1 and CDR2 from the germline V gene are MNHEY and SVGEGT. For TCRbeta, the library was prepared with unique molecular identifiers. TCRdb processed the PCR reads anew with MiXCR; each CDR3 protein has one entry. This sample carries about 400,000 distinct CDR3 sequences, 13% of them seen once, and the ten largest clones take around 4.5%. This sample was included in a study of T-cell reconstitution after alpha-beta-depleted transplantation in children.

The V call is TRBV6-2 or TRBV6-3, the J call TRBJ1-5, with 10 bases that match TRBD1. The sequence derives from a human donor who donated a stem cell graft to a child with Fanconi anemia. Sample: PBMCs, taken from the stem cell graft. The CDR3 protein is CASSLWVGQGSNQPQHF. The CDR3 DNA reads TGTGCCAGCAGCCTCTGGGTGGGACAGGGGAGCAATCAGCCCCAGCATTTT.